These 14 T cell receptor beta chains were all obtained from the same sample, sequenced in a study of blood T cell repertoires in COVID-19. Profiled with immunoSEQ multiplex PCR; TCRdb holds only in-frame clones, not every one. Here the sample spans roughly 290,000 clones, roughly 84% being singletons. Sequencing used peripheral blood. The receptors shown here come from a human donor with COVID-19, enrolled during active disease. The donor label of this sample is uncertain.

The V call is TRBV27, the J call TRBJ2-5, with 10 positions matching TRBD2. Germline lookup yields CDR1 MNHEY and CDR2 SMNVEV (reference sequence). The CDR3 covers 14 residues. V gave up 8 bases and J gave up 5 bases; unmatched junction bases: 8. The CDR3 DNA follows: TGTGCCAGCGGACAGCGGGAGGGCCGGGAGACCCAGTACTTC. Translation gives CASGQREGRETQYF.

V and J are TRBV6-5 and TRBJ2-5, with TRBD1 matching 10 bases. Germline V gene sequence: CDR1 MNHEY, CDR2 SVGAGI. After removal of 7 bases from V and 5 bases from J, the junction contained 7 bases not matched to a gene. This CDR3 spans 14 amino acids. The CDR3 here is CASTTDRGRETQYF. CDR3 nucleotides: TGTGCCAGCACCACAGACAGGGGGCGTGAGACCCAGTACTTC.

This clone was found a few times. The chain is built from TRBV9 and TRBJ2-7, with a tentative D call TRBD2 (6 bases). The CDR3 loop spans 14 amino acids. V was clipped by 3 bases and J by 1 base, with 11 bases between them. The V gene's germline CDR1 is SGDLS and CDR2 YYNGEE. CDR3 DNA: TGTGCCAGCAGCGGCGGGGCTAATTCCTACGAGCAGTACTTC. Translating gives CASSGGANSYEQYF.

The CDR3 DNA reads TGCAGCGTTTCAGAGGATACCTATGGCTACACCTTC. Amino acids: CSVSEDTYGYTF. The gene calls are TRBV29-1 and TRBJ1-2; D is unresolved. Germline V gene lookup returns CDR1 SQVTM and CDR2 ANQGSEA. This CDR3 contains 12 residues. The germline V and J ends were trimmed by 5 bases and 4 bases, with 11 bases remaining between them. Full variable domain (missing parts from reference TRBV29-1 and TRBJ1-2): SAVISQKPSRDICQRGTSLTIQCQVDSQVTMMFWYRQQPGQSLTLIATANQGSEATYESGFVIDKFPISRPNLTFSTLTVSNMSPEDSSIYLCSVSEDTYGYTFGSGTRLTVV.

The chain links TRBV11-1 to TRBJ1-1, with D perhaps TRBD1 (6 bases). CDR1 is SGHAT and CDR2 is FQDESV in the germline V gene (reference sequence). With 4 bases removed from V and 1 base from J, the gap between germline ends came to 13 bases. This CDR3 is 15 amino acids long. The CDR3 bases are TGTGCCAGCAGCTCCACACAGGGTGGGAACACTGAAGCTTTCTTT. Translation gives CASSSTQGGNTEAFF.

The chain carries TRBV29-1 and TRBJ1-5; the D is unclear. The V gene lost 4 bases and the J gene lost 6 bases, with 13 bases spanning the gap. The CDR3 is 13 amino acids. Germline V lookup: CDR1 SQVTM, CDR2 ANQGSEA. As DNA, the CDR3 is TGCAGCGTTGTCGTGTCCACCGGTCAGCCCCAGCATTTT. As protein: CSVVVSTGQPQHF.

V gene TRBV5-6 combines with J gene TRBJ1-2; D might be TRBD1 (5 bases). The CDR3 has 12 amino acids. V lost 1 base and J 4 bases, leaving 5 bases between the germline ends. Per the germline V gene, CDR1 is SGHDT and CDR2 is YYEEEE. CDR3 sequence: CASSLRGYGYTF. CDR3 nucleotide sequence: TGTGCCAGCAGCTTGAGGGGCTATGGCTACACCTTC. Filled out from reference TRBV5-6 and TRBJ1-2, the complete variable domain reads DAGVTQSPTHLIKTRGQQVTLRCSPKSGHDTVSWYQQALGQGPQFIFQYYEEEERQRGNFPDRFSGHQFPNYSSELNVNALLLGDSALYLCASSLRGYGYTFGSGTRLTVV.

V usage is TRBV3-1 (or the pseudogene TRBV3-2) and J usage is TRBJ1-4; 8 positions agree with TRBD1. J gave up 8 bases and V 0 bases, and 5 bases lay outside the gene matches. The CDR3 sequence is 15 residues long. Germline V gives CDR1 LGHDT, CDR2 YNNKEL (reference sequence). The CDR3 sequence: CASSQEQGVEEKLFF. CDR3 DNA: TGTGCCAGCAGCCAAGAACAGGGGGTGGAGGAAAAACTGTTTTTT.

Details on this clone: Being one base from a much bigger clone, this may be a read error. The chain combines TRBV27 with TRBJ2-7; 13 bases are a match to TRBD2. The CDR3 covers 14 residues. The J segment lost 2 bases and the V segment lost 6 bases, leaving 1 base of the junction unmatched. The germline V gene has CDR1 MNHEY and CDR2 SMNVEV (reference sequence). In DNA, the CDR3 is TGTGCCAGCAGCGGGACTAGCGGGACCTACGAGCAGTACTTC. This codes for CASSGTSGTYEQYF.

This clone came up many times. The chain employs TRBV11-1 and TRBJ1-2, with D perhaps TRBD1 (6 bases). Germline-derived CDR1 and CDR2 are SGHAT and FQDESV (reference sequence). V shed 4 bases and J shed 7 bases, with 19 bases lying between them. CDR3 size: 15 residues. The DNA of the CDR3 is TGTGCCAGCAGCTCCGAACCGGGACATCTAGGTGGCTACACCTTC. It is translated as CASSSEPGHLGGYTF.

This sequence joins TRBV6-5 and TRBJ1-4; possible D gene TRBD1, 5 bases. Trimming removed 4 bases from V and 7 bases from J, with 16 bases in between. Germline V gene data show CDR1 as MNHEY and CDR2 as SVGAGI. The CDR3 totals 15 residues. CDR3 bases: TGTGCCAGCAGTTGGGCAGGGAGGGATGGTGAAAAACTGTTTTTT. Translation gives CASSWAGRDGEKLFF.

The chain uses TRBV5-8 and TRBJ2-2; D is unresolved. This CDR3 contains 15 residues. Trimming pared 0 bases from V and 0 bases from J, leaving 6 bases between. CDR1 is SGHTS and CDR2 is YDEGEE in the germline V gene. CDR3 protein: CASSLESANTGELFF. CDR3 bases: TGTGCCAGCAGCTTGGAGTCAGCGAACACCGGGGAGCTGTTTTTT.

This sequence joins TRBV2 and TRBJ1-1; a weak D match, TRBD1 (6 bases). The V end was cut by 4 bases, the J end by 6 bases, with 21 bases between. The CDR3 covers 16 residues. The germline CDR1 and CDR2 sequences are SNHLY and FYNNEI. The CDR3 DNA reads as TGTGCCAGCAGTGGCAGGGGACAAACCCGGGGCGCTGAAGCTTTCTTT. Protein product: CASSGRGQTRGAEAFF.

The chain links TRBV3-1 (or the pseudogene TRBV3-2) to TRBJ2-2; tentatively, D is TRBD2 (6 bases). V dropped 7 bases and J dropped 6 bases, with 15 bases sitting between them. The germline V gene encodes CDR1 LGHDT and CDR2 YNNKEL (reference sequence). The CDR3 covers 14 residues. This chain's CDR3 is CASTGEFEAGELFF. In DNA, the CDR3 is TGTGCCAGCACGGGGGAGTTTGAGGCCGGGGAGCTGTTTTTT.